One and the same sample provided the 18 T cell receptor beta chains below, sequenced in a study of blood T cell repertoires in COVID-19. Using immunoSEQ multiplex PCR, the repertoire was profiled, and TCRdb retains in-frame clones only, with some absent. This table has 35,000 to 40,000 clones, 74% appearing once. Material for sequencing was peripheral blood. The receptors come from a man in his 70s with COVID-19, enrolled during active disease.

The chain is built from TRBV9 and TRBJ2-5, with 9 bases lining up with TRBD2. The V segment lost 3 bases and the J segment 5 bases; nucleotides outside the gene matches: 5. The CDR3 has 14 residues. Germline lookup yields CDR1 SGDLS and CDR2 YYNGEE. The CDR3 sequence is CASSAETSGETQYF. Written as DNA, the CDR3 is TGTGCCAGCAGCGCCGAGACTAGCGGTGAGACCCAGTACTTC.

The chain is built from TRBV5-1 and TRBJ1-2; D call uncertain. This CDR3 is 11 amino acids long. Trimming shortened V by 4 bases and J by 6 bases, and 7 bases separated the two germline ends. CDR1 is SGHRS and CDR2 is YFSETQ in the germline V gene. The CDR3 loop is CASSRGDGYTF. The DNA for the CDR3 is TGCGCCAGCAGCCGCGGAGATGGCTACACCTTC.

This chain connects TRBV7-9 to TRBJ2-1, with 12 bases that match TRBD2. Germline V lookup: CDR1 SEHNR, CDR2 FQNEAQ (reference sequence). The CDR3 totals 13 residues. Trimming removed 8 bases from V and 8 bases from J; junction bases left unmatched: 4. DNA of the CDR3: TGTGCCAGCCCGACTAGCGGGGGACATGAGCAGTTCTTC. Translating it yields CASPTSGGHEQFF. The whole variable domain, remainder taken from reference TRBV7-9 and TRBJ2-1, is DTGVSQNPRHKITKRGQNVTFRCDPISEHNRLYWYRQTLGQGPEFLTYFQNEAQLEKSRLLSDRFSAERPKGSFSTLEIQRTEQGDSAMYLCASPTSGGHEQFFGPGTRLTVL.

Written as DNA, the CDR3 is TGTGCCAGCAGCCCACAACTTGACAGGGGGATCTACGAGCAGTACTTC. Translating it yields CASSPQLDRGIYEQYF. The genes are TRBV7-9 and TRBJ2-7; 9 nucleotides align to TRBD1. Trimming cost V 5 bases and J 3 bases; bases outside gene matches: 11. Germline V gene data show CDR1 as SEHNR and CDR2 as FQNEAQ (reference sequence). CDR3 length: 16 residues.

This chain uses TRBV3-1 (or the pseudogene TRBV3-2) with TRBJ2-3; 10 nucleotides line up with TRBD2. J gave up 6 bases and V 3 bases, and 9 bases lay outside the gene matches. In germline, CDR1 is LGHDT, CDR2 YNNKEL (reference sequence). CDR3 length: 16 amino acids. As DNA, the CDR3 is TGTGCCAGCAGCCAGGGTCTGCAGCGGGGGGGGGATACGCAGTATTTT. It encodes CASSQGLQRGGDTQYF.

This chain joins TRBV4-1 and TRBJ1-5; 10 nucleotides align to TRBD1. Unmatched junction bases numbered 4, after V lost 3 bases and J lost 5 bases. There are 15 residues in the CDR3. Per the germline V gene, CDR1 is MGHRA and CDR2 is YSYEKL. The CDR3 DNA reads as TGCGCCAGCAGCCACCGGGACAGGGGCGATCAGCCCCAGCATTTT. Protein: CASSHRDRGDQPQHF.

The chain employs TRBV29-1 and TRBJ2-1; 12 bases agree with TRBD2. Unmatched junction bases numbered 8, after V lost 5 bases and J lost 6 bases. The CDR3 has 15 residues. CDR1 is SQVTM and CDR2 is ANQGSEA in the germline V gene. CDR3 nucleotide sequence: TGCAGCGTTAGAGGAGGACTAGCGGGACCCAATGAGCAGTTCTTC. The encoded protein is CSVRGGLAGPNEQFF.

In the case of this clone: Distinct nucleotide sequences in the sample also encode this CDR3. The chain employs TRBV29-1 and TRBJ2-2; TRBD2 aligns across 9 bases. The CDR3 is 14 amino acids. The V and J ends lost 4 bases and 2 bases, in that order; junction bases with no gene match: 2. Germline loops: CDR1 SQVTM, CDR2 ANQGSEA. CDR3 loop: CSVGLAANTGELFF. CDR3 in DNA: TGCAGCGTTGGACTAGCGGCAAACACCGGGGAGCTGTTTTTT.

The rearrangement joins TRBV3-1 (or the pseudogene TRBV3-2) to TRBJ1-5; a possible D gene is TRBD1 (6 bases). Germline assignment: CDR1 LGHDT and CDR2 YNNKEL (reference sequence). The CDR3 is 14 amino acids. Trimming cost V 4 bases and J 3 bases, with 10 bases left between them. CDR3 DNA: TGTGCCAGCAGCCTAACAGGGCTCAATCAGCCCCAGCATTTT. This sequence encodes CASSLTGLNQPQHF.

V and J are TRBV3-1 (or the pseudogene TRBV3-2) and TRBJ1-3; no definite D call. Between the trimmed V and J ends, which lost 1 base and 0 bases, there was a span of 7 bases. The CDR3 loop spans 15 amino acids. Germline CDR1 is LGHDT and CDR2 is YNNKEL (reference sequence). CDR3 sequence: CASSQVRVSGNTIYF. The CDR3 DNA follows: TGTGCCAGCAGCCAAGTTCGCGTCTCTGGAAACACCATATATTTT.

The chain joins TRBV4-1 to TRBJ1-5, with 7 nucleotides matching TRBD1. Germline V gene sequence: CDR1 MGHRA, CDR2 YSYEKL. This CDR3 is 14 amino acids long. With V trimmed by 1 base and J by 9 bases, 6 bases remained unmatched. The CDR3 protein is CASSQGGQFGPQHF. CDR3 bases: TGCGCCAGCAGCCAAGGGGGACAGTTTGGGCCCCAGCATTTT.

V usage is TRBV19 and J usage is TRBJ2-4, with D unclear. This CDR3 has 13 amino acids. Germline CDR1 reads LNHDA; CDR2 reads SQIVND (reference sequence). Trimming took off 4 bases at V and 7 bases at J, with 11 bases between the two ends. As DNA, the CDR3 is TGTGCCAGTAGTACCCCCCTCGGGAACATTCAGTACTTC. Translation: CASSTPLGNIQYF.

This clone came up a few times. The rearrangement links TRBV5-4 to TRBJ2-3, with 9 nucleotides matching TRBD1. The CDR3 consists of 13 residues. The V gene end was trimmed by 5 bases and the J gene end by 5 bases; junction bases not matched to a gene: 3. CDR1 is SGHNT and CDR2 is YYREEE in the germline V gene (reference sequence). In DNA form, the CDR3 reads TGTGCCAGCAGGATGACAGGGGGAGATACGCAGTATTTT. As protein: CASRMTGGDTQYF.

V gene TRBV3-1 (or the pseudogene TRBV3-2) combines with J gene TRBJ2-1, with TRBD1 matching 9 bases. The CDR3 is 14 residues long. The V gene's germline CDR1 is LGHDT and CDR2 YNNKEL (reference sequence). V gave up 4 bases and J gave up 5 bases; unmatched junction bases: 3. In DNA form, the CDR3 reads TGTGCCAGCAGCCGCCGGGACAGGGACAATGAGCAGTTCTTC. Its translation is CASSRRDRDNEQFF.

The chain uses TRBV15 and TRBJ1-3; D call uncertain. CDR3 size: 13 residues. Germline CDR1 reads LNHNV; CDR2 reads YYDKDF (reference sequence). V shed 7 bases and J shed 4 bases, with 11 bases lying between them. The CDR3 DNA reads TGTGCCACCACGAGACAAAACGGAAACACCATATATTTT. Its translation: CATTRQNGNTIYF. Full variable domain (outside the CDR3, taken from reference TRBV15 and TRBJ1-3): DAMVIQNPRYQVTQFGKPVTLSCSQTLNHNVMYWYQQKSSQAPKLLFHYYDKDFNNEADTPDNFQSRRPNTSFCFLDIRSPGLGDTAMYLCATTRQNGNTIYFGEGSWLTVV.

This clone turned up a few times. This chain connects TRBV19 to TRBJ1-2; D is possibly TRBD1 (6 bases). Deletions cut 2 bases from V and 9 bases from J, with 10 bases between. Looked up from germline, CDR1 is LNHDA and CDR2 is SQIVND (reference sequence). The CDR3 is made up of 12 amino acids. The CDR3 nucleotides are TGTGCCAGTAGTATACGAGGGACAAGCTACACCTTC. Translated: CASSIRGTSYTF.

This rearrangement joins TRBV5-6 to TRBJ1-2, with D perhaps TRBD1 (6 bases). Trimming stripped 4 bases from V and 4 bases from J, with 14 bases between. This CDR3 contains 14 residues. CDR1 and CDR2 from the germline V gene are SGHDT and YYEEEE. CDR3 nucleotides: TGTGCCAGCAGCCTACGGGGACAATCCTATGGCTACACCTTC. As protein: CASSLRGQSYGYTF. Full variable domain (remainder filled in from reference TRBV5-6 and TRBJ1-2): DAGVTQSPTHLIKTRGQQVTLRCSPKSGHDTVSWYQQALGQGPQFIFQYYEEEERQRGNFPDRFSGHQFPNYSSELNVNALLLGDSALYLCASSLRGQSYGYTFGSGTRLTVV.

The J gene is TRBJ2-7, the V gene TRBV4-1; 10 bases fit TRBD2. The CDR3 is 13 residues long. Trimming at V came to 4 bases and at J to 13 bases, leaving 10 bases not matched to a gene. Per germline, CDR1 MGHRA and CDR2 YSYEKL. The CDR3 region has the DNA TGCGCCAGCAGCCTAGGGACTAGCGAATACGAATACTTC. The encoded protein is CASSLGTSEYEYF.